This record covers a single T cell receptor (beta chain). Its cognate antigen is unknown. CTLA-4 blockade using ipilimumab, together with focal radiation, was received by patients with chemo-refractory metastatic non-small-cell lung cancer. Profiled with immunoSEQ multiplex PCR; TCRdb holds only in-frame clones, not every one. The sample holds some 70,000 clones; around 86% are singletons and the top ten take 4%. This specimen comes from a study of radiotherapy plus CTLA-4 blockade in lung cancer. Study context: With about a third of patients having disease control, objective responses were seen in about 17%.

Overall study findings and caveats: There was expansion of tumor-derived TCR clones in blood after radiotherapy plus ipilimumab. Among reported predictors of response, early blood T cell clone dynamics with interferon-beta performed best.

The specimen comprised peripheral blood, sampled from a patient treated with radiotherapy plus ipilimumab. The origin of this receptor is a human donor with non-small cell lung cancer who had a partial response to radiotherapy plus ipilimumab.

The CDR3 protein is CASSLKTPGNTGELFF. The CDR3 DNA is TGTGCCAGCAGCTTAAAAACCCCCGGGAACACCGGGGAGCTGTTTTTT. The chain carries TRBV7-9 and TRBJ2-2; D is uncertain. The CDR3 has 16 amino acids. Trimming left V 2 bases short and J 1 base short, with 11 bases between. Germline CDR1 SEHNR, CDR2 FQNEAQ (reference sequence).